The clone carrying this T cell receptor (beta chain) was seen only a few times. Original analysis: Counts of nucleated cells, estimated from reference gene primer amplification, were obtained. Sequencing was performed with immunoSEQ multiplex PCR; in TCRdb, only in-frame clones are kept and a portion is missing. For V, J and clone size, that table is used; D and trimming come from the DNA. The sample holds 130,000 or so clones; around 77% are singletons and the top ten take 7.9%. The data were obtained in a study of blood T cell repertoires in COVID-19. At the level of the study: Samples taken during acute and convalescent COVID-19 were collected in the United States, Italy and Spain. Nucleic acid was either cDNA or gDNA, and it came from T cells, B-cell-depleted T cells, or PBMCs.

CDR3 length: 13 amino acids. CDR1 is WNHNN, CDR2 SYGVQD, per germline (reference sequence). The ends lost 2 bases at V and 5 bases at J; junction bases unmatched: 0. The TCR sequence derives from a human donor in a cohort sampled during active COVID-19. The rearrangement joins TRBV10-1 to TRBJ2-4; 7 bases are a match to TRBD1. The sample was peripheral blood. CDR3 DNA: TGCGCCAGCAGTGAGACAGGGGAAAACATTCAGTACTTC. Translated: CASSETGENIQYF.